This T cell receptor (beta chain) was identified in a study of blood T cell repertoires in COVID-19. V was clipped by 3 bases and J by 3 bases; unmatched bases: 8. Germline V lookup: CDR1 SGHDT, CDR2 YYEEEE. The CDR3 is 16 residues long. The protocol was immunoSEQ multiplex PCR, while the TCRdb copy is restricted to in-frame clones and leaves out a portion. The sample contains around 280,000 clones, roughly 89% of which appear only once. Sequences were obtained from PBMCs or T cells enriched from blood (not recorded which). This TCR came from a woman aged 18-35 years with acute COVID-19. V is TRBV5-6 and J is TRBJ2-2; 7 nucleotides agree with TRBD2. The CDR3, as DNA: TGTGCCAGCAGCTCGCGGACTAGTCCAGACACCGGGGAGCTGTTTTTT. The encoded protein is CASSSRTSPDTGELFF.